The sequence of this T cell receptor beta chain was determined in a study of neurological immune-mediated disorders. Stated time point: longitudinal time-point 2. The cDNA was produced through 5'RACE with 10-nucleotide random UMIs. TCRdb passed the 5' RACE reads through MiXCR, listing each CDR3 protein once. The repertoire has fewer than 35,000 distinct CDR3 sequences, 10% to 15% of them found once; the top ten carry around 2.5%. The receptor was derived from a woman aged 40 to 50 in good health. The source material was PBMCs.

The CDR3 sequence: CSARDRTARNIQYF. CDR3 nucleotide sequence: TGCAGTGCTAGAGATCGCACAGCGAGAAACATTCAGTACTTC. The chain links TRBV20-1 to TRBJ2-4; D unclear. CDR1 and CDR2 from the germline V gene are DFQATT and SNEGSKA (reference sequence). The CDR3 has 14 amino acids. V was trimmed by 0 bases and J by 6 bases, leaving 12 bases between them.